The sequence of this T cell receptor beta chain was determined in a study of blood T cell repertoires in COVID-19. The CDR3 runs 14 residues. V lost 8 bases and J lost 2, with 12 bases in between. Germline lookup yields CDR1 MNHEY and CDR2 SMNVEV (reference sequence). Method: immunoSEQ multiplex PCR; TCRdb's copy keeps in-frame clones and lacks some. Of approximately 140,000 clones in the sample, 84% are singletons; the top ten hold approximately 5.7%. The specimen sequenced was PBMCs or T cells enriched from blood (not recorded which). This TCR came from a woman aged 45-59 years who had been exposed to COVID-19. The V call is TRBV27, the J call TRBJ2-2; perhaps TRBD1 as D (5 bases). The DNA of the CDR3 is TGTGCCAGCGAACCCAGGGTTAACACCGGGGAGCTGTTTTTT. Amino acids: CASEPRVNTGELFF.